The clone carrying this TCR beta chain was seen once. This entry is derived from a study of blood T cell repertoires in COVID-19. Study details: Acute-phase and convalescent COVID-19 samples originated in the United States, Italy and Spain. T cells, B-cell-depleted T cells, or PBMCs provided the cDNA or gDNA that served as material.

Original data processing: Amplifying reference gene primers gave estimates of nucleated cell counts. Sequencing was performed with immunoSEQ multiplex PCR; in TCRdb, only in-frame clones are kept and a portion is missing. V, J and clone size are those of that table, while D and trimming were read from the DNA. Altogether roughly 70,000 clones are present, more than 70% being singletons, with the ten largest covering around 4.2%. Trimming removed 1 base from V and 5 bases from J, with 15 bases in between. Looked up from germline, CDR1 is SGHVS and CDR2 is FNYEAQ. This CDR3 is built from 16 residues. The clonotype originates from a man in his sixties or seventies with acute or convalescent COVID-19. The genes are TRBV7-6 and TRBJ2-1; possible D gene TRBD2, 7 bases. Source material: peripheral blood. The CDR3 DNA is TGTGCCAGCAGCTTAGGTGGACGGGGGGCCGACAATGAGCAGTTCTTC. It codes for CASSLGGRGADNEQFF. The full variable domain, its missing parts supplied by reference TRBV7-6 and TRBJ2-1, is GAGVSQSPRYKVTKRGQDVALRCDPISGHVSLYWYRQALGQGPEFLTYFNYEAQQDKSGLPNDRFSAERPEGSISTLTIQRTEQRDSAMYRCASSLGGRGADNEQFFGPGTRLTVL.